Shown below are 2 T cell receptor beta chains from a single sample sequenced in a study of blood T cell repertoires in COVID-19. Data came from immunoSEQ multiplex PCR; TCRdb stores just in-frame clones and leaves some out. The repertoire consists of 300,000 to 450,000 clones, with around 85% occurring once and the leading ten covering around 3.4%. Sequencing was performed on peripheral blood. The receptors derive from a woman younger than 35 with acute or convalescent COVID-19.

The rearrangement links TRBV18 to TRBJ2-5; maybe TRBD2 (6 bases). Germline-derived CDR1 and CDR2 are KGHSH and LQKENI. Trimming cost V 0 bases and J 4 bases, with 6 bases left between them. CDR3 size: 13 residues. The CDR3: CASSPPGGETQYF. CDR3 bases: TGTGCCAGCTCACCACCGGGGGGAGAGACCCAGTACTTC.

The chain has TRBV28 and TRBJ1-5; D is unresolved. Germline CDR1 MDHEN, CDR2 SYDVKM. This CDR3 is 14 amino acids long. The germline V and J ends were trimmed by 2 bases and 4 bases, with 9 bases remaining between them. In nucleotides, the CDR3 is TGTGCCAGCAGTTTACGGCAGACTAATCAGCCCCAGCATTTT. Its translation is CASSLRQTNQPQHF.